This TCR beta chain was recovered during a study of T cells in Graves' hyperthyroidism and ophthalmopathy (dated by TCRdb to the late 2010s). About the full investigation: Peripheral blood samples were taken at the time of initial diagnosis, prior to any treatment. According to the paper, TCR Vbeta CDR3 sequencing was carried out on roughly 130 peripheral blood samples, which came from over 40 ophthalmopathy, 75 or so hyperthyroidism and approximately 17 progressor patients. The study also compared thyroid tissue and blood T-cell repertoires from roughly six Graves' hyperthyroidism patients. After sampling, hyperthyroidism patients received methimazole starting at 30 mg daily, and ophthalmopathy patients received high-dose intravenous methylprednisolone. For training and testing, the 100 or so patients in the discovery cohort were randomly divided in a 7:3 ratio. To identify TCR V-J signatures that set the groups apart, the researchers used a discovery cohort of 100 patients, made up of roughly 40 with Graves' ophthalmopathy and approximately 57 with stable Graves' hyperthyroidism. Whether ophthalmopathy could be predicted prospectively was tested in an independent validation cohort made up of roughly 19 hyperthyroidism patients plus 17 patients who later progressed to ophthalmopathy.

Graves' hyperthyroidism was defined as stable when no progression to ophthalmopathy occurred over 18 months of follow-up. Hyperthyroidism patients were newly diagnosed, with disease duration under 2 months, and aged 18 to 65 years. Any patient with an uncontrolled infection, another autoimmune disease, pregnancy or lactation was excluded. Clinical symptoms, serum thyroxine and TRAb, thyroid ultrasound, and orbital computed tomography formed the basis for the diagnoses. PBMCs were separated from over 9 ml of fresh peripheral blood using Ficoll-Paque density gradient centrifugation. Total RNA was extracted with Trizol reagent, and quality was checked on an Agilent 2100 Bioanalyzer. TCR beta CDR3 regions were amplified from RNA transcripts. The TCR CDR3 was subjected to a first round of RT-PCR using the HTBI primer set and the Qiagen OneStep RT-PCR kit. Libraries were constructed in a second round of multiplex PCR, after which size selection and purification were performed. The libraries were sequenced on an Illumina HiSeq2000 using paired-end 100 bp reads. The original methods were these. SOAPnuke was used to process the raw data, throwing out any read that contained adapters or uncalled bases, had a mean Phred below 15, or lacked an exact constant-primer or identifier match. COPE v1.2.5 was used to merge high-quality paired reads, and clonotypes were defined as unique nucleotide sequences. MiTCR v1.1 was used to align clonotypes to the IMGT TRBV, TRBD and TRBJ reference segments. Only V-J combinations with frequency above 0.0001, covering 99% to 99.2% of repertoires, were analysed. A TCS score was defined as the ratio of F50 (clonal expansion) to E x V (chaos), with BLOSUM62-based TCRdist applied between CDR3 peptides within each V-J. Welch's t-statistics and random forest reduced around 520 V-J features to under 15, which were used in a naive Bayes classifier (R e1071). TCRdb ran its own pipeline on the public reads, namely fastp trimming at Q25 and MiXCR clone calling, and kept in-frame beta chains. Each entry is one CDR3 protein sequence, shown with its most common DNA and genes. These V and J calls are TCRdb output, not the study's own analysis. The sample table contains 600,000 to 650,000 distinct CDR3 sequences; only one count was recorded for around 15% of them. Around 3.9% of the sample belongs to the ten largest clones.

The paper as a whole reports these results and caveats: No statistical method was used to fix the sample size in advance, and group allocation was not hidden from the investigators. Most expanded thyroid clonotypes (frequency above 0.001) were also detected in blood, a finding suggesting that blood repertoires may reflect thyroid immune responses. In validation, the model predicted progression to ophthalmopathy a median of around six months before onset, with over 60% sensitivity and just under 75% specificity. A model built on a 13 V-J signature distinguished ophthalmopathy from stable hyperthyroidism, reaching approximately 89% sensitivity and under 84% specificity in cross-validation and 80%/75% in testing.

This clonotype was counted many times. Its cognate antigen has yet to be identified. The record has no base qualities; no much larger clone is one base away. CDR1 SEHNR and CDR2 FQNEAQ are derived from the germline V gene (reference sequence). Relative to germline, V is 7 bases shorter and J is 0 bases shorter, with 7 bases between their ends. The CDR3 starts with the cysteine, ends with the phenylalanine, and has 12 residues. Only CDR3 DNA remains: 36 bases, in frame from the first base. Sequenced sample: blood. The chain couples TRBV7-9 to TRBJ2-7; the D gene identity is not certain. The TCR sequence derives from a woman aged 25 to 39 with Graves' hyperthyroidism. The CDR3 reads CASTADSYEQYF. The DNA reads as follows: TGTGCCAGCACGGCGGACTCCTACGAGCAGTACTTC.